The 30 T cell receptor beta chains in this list originate from one sample, sequenced in a study of blood T cell repertoires in COVID-19 (dated by TCRdb to 2019 to 2021). The library came from the immunoSEQ multiplex PCR assay. TCRdb provides this immuneACCESS table in a form limited to in-frame rearrangements. Some clones are lacking; in checked studies, under half of them reflect an unresolved V gene, and why the rest are absent is not known. The sample table lists over 120,000 clones, roughly 80% of them with a count of one. The ten largest make up 7% to 10% of the sample. The sample taken for sequencing was PBMCs or T cells enriched from blood (not recorded which). Every receptor here comes from a man in his forties or fifties who had recovered from COVID-19.

Details on this clone: The identical CDR3 is also encoded by other nucleotide sequences in the sample. The rearrangement joins TRBV7-8 to TRBJ1-1; D gene unclear. CDR3 length: 13 amino acids. Germline assignment: CDR1 SGHVS and CDR2 FQNEAQ. The germline V and J ends were trimmed by 5 bases and 0 bases, with 7 bases remaining between them. The CDR3 reads CASSLLVNTEAFF. The CDR3 DNA follows: TGTGCCAGCAGCCTCTTAGTGAACACTGAAGCTTTCTTT.

This chain uses TRBV5-4 with TRBJ1-1; 7 bases are a match to TRBD1. After removal of 6 bases from V and 1 base from J, the junction contained 15 bases not matched to a gene. Germline V gene sequence: CDR1 SGHNT, CDR2 YYREEE (reference sequence). This CDR3 is built from 17 residues. CDR3 region: CASTFTEPGQKNTEAFF. The CDR3 nucleotides read TGTGCCAGCACCTTCACTGAACCGGGACAGAAGAACACTGAAGCTTTCTTT.

The chain links TRBV28 to TRBJ2-3; D gene uncertain. The CDR3 loop spans 11 amino acids. Germline CDR1 and CDR2: MDHEN and SYDVKM. The V end was cut by 2 bases, the J end by 5 bases, with 2 bases between. CDR3 loop: CASSLQDTQYF. The CDR3 coding sequence is TGTGCCAGCAGTTTACAAGATACGCAGTATTTT.

V gene TRBV28 combines with J gene TRBJ2-1; 9 bases are shared with TRBD1. Trimming took 3 bases from V and 6 from J; bases not matched to a gene: 6. Germline V CDR1 and CDR2: MDHEN, SYDVKM. The CDR3 has 15 residues. The CDR3 bases are TGTGCCAGCAGTTTGGTGACAGGGGGGGTCAATGAGCAGTTCTTC. It yields the protein CASSLVTGGVNEQFF.

This chain links TRBV6-5 with TRBJ1-1; 8 nucleotides align to TRBD1. This CDR3 has 15 amino acids. Losses at the gene ends were 5 bases for V and 3 bases for J; bases not matched to a gene: 8. In germline, CDR1 is MNHEY, CDR2 SVGAGI. CDR3 nucleotides: TGTGCCAGCAGTATCCAGGGGGCCGGGGACACTGAAGCTTTCTTT. The encoded protein is CASSIQGAGDTEAFF.

The chain recombines TRBV6-5 with TRBJ2-7; tentatively, D is TRBD1 (5 bases). This CDR3 has 15 residues. Germline V lookup: CDR1 MNHEY, CDR2 SVGAGI. The ends were cut back, 3 bases at V and 3 bases at J, with 15 bases in the middle. CDR3 amino acids: CASSYDPQGFYEQYF. The CDR3 nucleotides read TGTGCCAGCAGTTATGACCCGCAGGGTTTCTACGAGCAGTACTTC.

J is TRBJ2-7 and V is TRBV3-1 (or the pseudogene TRBV3-2); D may be TRBD2 (6 bases). Germline loops: CDR1 LGHDT, CDR2 YNNKEL (reference sequence). The CDR3 is 15 amino acids. The germline V and J ends were trimmed by 2 bases and 0 bases, with 11 bases remaining between them. The CDR3 bases are TGTGCCAGCAGCCAATTTGACGGGAGCTCCTACGAGCAGTACTTC. Its translation is CASSQFDGSSYEQYF.

The rearrangement links TRBV13 to TRBJ2-1, with TRBD2 matching 8 bases. The junction had 7 bases not matched to a gene; V was cut back by 4 bases and J by 14 bases. This CDR3 region has 12 residues. The germline gives CDR1 PRHDT, CDR2 FYEKMQ (reference sequence). The CDR3 bases are TGTGCCAGCAGCTCGCCCGGGACTAGGGAGTTCTTC. Its translation: CASSSPGTREFF.

This chain links TRBV11-2 with TRBJ2-5; 9 nucleotides align to TRBD1. The V gene's germline CDR1 is SGHAT and CDR2 FQNNGV. The junction had 6 bases not matched to a gene; V was cut back by 5 bases and J by 5 bases. The CDR3 has 14 residues. The DNA of the CDR3 is TGTGCCAGCAGCGGGACAGGGCGACCGGAGACCCAGTACTTC. This encodes CASSGTGRPETQYF. Full variable domain (outside the CDR3, taken from reference TRBV11-2 and TRBJ2-5): EAGVAQSPRYKIIEKRQSVAFWCNPISGHATLYWYQQILGQGPKLLIQFQNNGVVDDSQLPKDRFSAERLKGVDSTLKIQPAKLEDSAVYLCASSGTGRPETQYFGPGTRLLVL.

This sequence joins TRBV30 and TRBJ1-2; TRBD1 matches at 7 bases. CDR1 is GTSNPN and CDR2 is SVGIG in the germline V gene (reference sequence). V lost 5 bases, J lost 7 bases, and 4 bases stayed unmatched. The CDR3 has 11 amino acids. The CDR3 nucleotides are TGTGCCTGGCGACAGGGAAGTGGCTACACCTTC. Its protein is CAWRQGSGYTF. The variable domain in full, completed from reference TRBV30 and TRBJ1-2, reads SQTIHQWPATLVQPVGSPLSLECTVEGTSNPNLYWYRQAAGRGLQLLFYSVGIGQISSEVPQNLSASRPQDRQFILSSKKLLLSDSGFYLCAWRQGSGYTFGSGTRLTVV.

V and J are TRBV7-2 and TRBJ1-3; D possibly corresponds to TRBD1 (6 bases). V was shortened by 5 bases and J by 2 bases, with 13 bases between the two germline ends. The CDR3 covers 15 residues. Germline V gene data show CDR1 as SGHTA and CDR2 as FQGNSA. CDR3 region: CASSEGGPAGNTIYF. In DNA form, the CDR3 reads TGTGCCAGCAGCGAAGGGGGACCCGCTGGAAACACCATATATTTT.

The chain employs TRBV6-1 and TRBJ1-1, with D perhaps TRBD1 (5 bases). The CDR3 has 16 residues. Germline V gene sequence: CDR1 MNHNS, CDR2 SASEGT. V was pared by 0 bases and J by 4 bases, with 15 bases between. Written as DNA, the CDR3 is TGTGCCAGCAGTGAAGCTTCGGGTATGGGGGGCACTGAAGCTTTCTTT. It translates to CASSEASGMGGTEAFF.

J is TRBJ1-5 and V is TRBV4-3, with TRBD1 matching over 9 bases. This CDR3 comprises 16 residues. V dropped 2 bases and J dropped 9; count of bases not matched to a gene: 11. CDR1 is LGHNA and CDR2 is YSLEER in the germline V gene. The chain's CDR3 is CASSQFRTGAGGPQHF. As DNA, the CDR3 is TGCGCCAGCAGCCAATTCAGGACAGGGGCGGGTGGGCCCCAGCATTTT.

The chain combines TRBV3-1 (or the pseudogene TRBV3-2) with TRBJ2-5; tentative D call: TRBD2 (7 bases). With 4 bases removed from V and 4 bases from J, the gap between germline ends came to 19 bases. The CDR3 covers 16 residues. The germline gives CDR1 LGHDT, CDR2 YNNKEL (reference sequence). CDR3 coding DNA: TGTGCCAGCAGCCGGGGGGGCGGGGCGACAGGAGAGACCCAGTACTTC. Its translation is CASSRGGGATGETQYF.

V is TRBV24-1 and J is TRBJ2-5; TRBD2 aligns across 9 bases. From germline, CDR1 is KGHDR and CDR2 SFDVKD. J lost 2 bases, V lost 3 bases, and 3 bases had no gene match. The CDR3 runs 15 residues. The CDR3 loop reads CATSDSGGSQETQYF. The CDR3, as DNA: TGTGCCACCAGTGATAGCGGGGGGAGTCAAGAGACCCAGTACTTC.

This clone was seen more than once but under ten times. The chain uses TRBV9 and TRBJ1-3, with a tentative D call TRBD1 (5 bases). With 2 bases removed from V and 0 bases from J, the gap between germline ends came to 15 bases. The CDR3 consists of 17 residues. CDR1 and CDR2 (germline): SGDLS, YYNGEE. This chain's CDR3 is CASSVDLDSPSGNTIYF. The CDR3 DNA is TGTGCCAGCAGCGTTGACCTCGACAGTCCCTCTGGAAACACCATATATTTT.

The chain carries TRBV18 and TRBJ2-3, with D possibly being TRBD1 (5 bases). Trimming stripped 3 bases from V and 3 bases from J, with 19 bases between. In germline, CDR1 is KGHSH, CDR2 LQKENI. This CDR3 is built from 17 residues. The CDR3 DNA reads as TGTGCCAGCTCACCGCAAAGGGGTGAGGTCCGGACAGATACGCAGTATTTT. Translating gives CASSPQRGEVRTDTQYF.

The chain carries TRBV15 and TRBJ2-5; tentative D call: TRBD2 (6 bases). The V end was cut by 0 bases, the J end by 2 bases, with 10 bases between. Per germline, CDR1 LNHNV and CDR2 YYDKDF (reference sequence). The CDR3 has 15 amino acids. The CDR3 DNA follows: TGTGCCACCAGCAGAGAGCGGGGCCGGCAAGAGACCCAGTACTTC. Residues: CATSRERGRQETQYF.

This chain uses TRBV6-5 with TRBJ2-2; D gene uncertain. V gave up 6 bases and J gave up 6 bases, with 14 bases separating them. Germline V gene sequence: CDR1 MNHEY, CDR2 SVGAGI. This CDR3 is 14 amino acids long. The DNA for the CDR3 is TGTGCCAGCAGGAAGAACGAACTTGCCGGGGAGCTGTTTTTT. It specifies CASRKNELAGELFF.

The chain couples TRBV7-2 to TRBJ1-5; 8 nucleotides match TRBD1. V was pared by 5 bases and J by 2 bases, with 5 bases of the junction left unmatched. CDR1 SGHTA and CDR2 FQGNSA come from the germline V gene. This CDR3 is 15 amino acids long. The CDR3 nucleotides read TGTGCCAGCAGCCCACGGACAGGGCGCAATCAGCCCCAGCATTTT. Its translation is CASSPRTGRNQPQHF.

CDR3 in DNA: TGTGCCAGCAGGCAAAACCTCGGCTCCTACGAGCAGTACTTC. Translated, it gives CASRQNLGSYEQYF. The rearrangement links TRBV3-1 (or the pseudogene TRBV3-2) to TRBJ2-7; D not resolved. The germline V gene has CDR1 LGHDT and CDR2 YNNKEL (reference sequence). V gave up 6 bases and J gave up 0 bases, with 12 bases separating them. This CDR3 has 14 residues.

The genes are TRBV2 and TRBJ1-2; 7 bases fit TRBD1. Germline V gene lookup returns CDR1 SNHLY and CDR2 FYNNEI. The CDR3 consists of 14 residues. The J segment lost 3 bases and the V segment lost 1 base, leaving 2 bases of the junction unmatched. CDR3 loop: CASSEGQGYYGYTF. In nucleotides, the CDR3 is TGTGCCAGCAGTGAAGGACAGGGATACTATGGCTACACCTTC.

The gene calls are TRBV3-1 (or the pseudogene TRBV3-2) and TRBJ2-5; D perhaps matches TRBD2 (6 bases). The CDR3 loop spans 15 amino acids. Per germline, CDR1 LGHDT and CDR2 YNNKEL (reference sequence). With 0 bases removed from V and 2 bases from J, the gap between germline ends came to 10 bases. CDR3 sequence reads: CASSQDLANQETQYF. The DNA of the CDR3 is TGTGCCAGCAGCCAAGATCTAGCGAATCAAGAGACCCAGTACTTC.

This chain links TRBV7-9 with TRBJ2-7; D might be TRBD1 (6 bases). Trimming cost V 5 bases and J 2 bases, with 13 bases left between them. The CDR3 length is 14 residues. Germline values: CDR1 SEHNR, CDR2 FQNEAQ (reference sequence). The CDR3 region is CASSGHRVTYEQYF. CDR3 sequence (DNA): TGTGCCAGCAGCGGCCACAGGGTAACCTACGAGCAGTACTTC.

J is TRBJ1-4 and V is TRBV5-1; TRBD1 agrees at 9 bases. The CDR3 loop spans 17 amino acids. Germline V gene data show CDR1 as SGHRS and CDR2 as YFSETQ. Trimming took 1 base from V and 3 from J; bases not matched to a gene: 7. As DNA, the CDR3 is TGCGCCAGCAGCTTGTCAACAGGGGGCGAGGCTAATGAAAAACTGTTTTTT. Its protein product is CASSLSTGGEANEKLFF.

CDR3 amino acids: CASSLRQGTGELFF. The CDR3 DNA sequence: TGTGCCAGCAGCTTGCGGCAGGGCACCGGGGAGCTGTTTTTT. The J gene is TRBJ2-2, the V gene TRBV5-4; tentative D call: TRBD1 (5 bases). Germline CDR1 reads SGHNT; CDR2 reads YYREEE (reference sequence). V was trimmed by 1 base and J by 4 bases, leaving 8 bases between them. The CDR3 is made up of 14 amino acids.

This chain joins TRBV2 and TRBJ2-7; 11 nucleotides match TRBD1. The CDR3 has 15 residues. Germline V lookup: CDR1 SNHLY, CDR2 FYNNEI. The V gene end was trimmed by 0 bases and the J gene end by 3 bases; junction bases not matched to a gene: 1. The CDR3, as DNA: TGTGCCAGCAGTGAAGCCGGGACAGGGGGCTACGAGCAGTACTTC. This translates into CASSEAGTGGYEQYF.

V usage is TRBV12-5 and J usage is TRBJ2-7; a possible D gene is TRBD1 (5 bases). In germline, CDR1 is LGHNT, CDR2 FRNRAP. This CDR3 region has 13 residues. V shed 2 bases and J shed 3 bases, with 8 bases lying between them. The CDR3 is CASGLTGSYEQYF. The CDR3 nucleotides read TGTGCTAGTGGTTTGACAGGTAGCTACGAGCAGTACTTC.

The genes are TRBV5-1 and TRBJ2-3, with TRBD2 identical over 12 bases. From germline, CDR1 is SGHRS and CDR2 YFSETQ. The CDR3 sequence is 18 residues long. With 0 bases clipped from V and 2 bases from J, the junction kept 7 bases outside the gene matches. In DNA, the CDR3 is TGCGCCAGCAGCTTGGGACTAGCGGGGGCTACTATCACAGATACGCAGTATTTT. It encodes CASSLGLAGATITDTQYF.

The chain joins TRBV19 to TRBJ2-3; tentatively, D is TRBD1 (6 bases). With 9 bases removed from V and 4 bases from J, the gap between germline ends came to 26 bases. This CDR3 has 17 residues. CDR1 LNHDA and CDR2 SQIVND come from the germline V gene (reference sequence). DNA for the CDR3: TGTGCCAGCACCGGGCAGGACAGACGAAAAGAAGCAGATACGCAGTATTTT. Its translation: CASTGQDRRKEADTQYF.